The present T cell receptor beta chain was sequenced within a study of shared clonotypes between healthy human individuals. Genomic DNA per cell subset filled all wells of several immunoSEQ plates. Original analysis: Filtering was not the same, since immunoSEQ gave junction-only sequences without quality scores. Profiling relied on immunoSEQ multiplex PCR, and the TCRdb table lists in-frame clones only, not all of them. The V and J calls and clone size were taken over from that table, and D and trimming were inferred from the DNA. The table records fewer than 650,000 clones, approximately 80% of them present only once. Germline V gives CDR1 MNHEY, CDR2 SVGAGI. Trimming pared 6 bases from V and 4 bases from J, leaving 10 bases between. The CDR3 consists of 13 residues.

The source of this sequence is a woman aged 35 to 49 in good health. Some clones in this sample may be carry-over from other donors' samples. This chain uses TRBV6-5 with TRBJ2-1, with D perhaps TRBD2 (6 bases). Input material: PBMCs. The CDR3 DNA reads as TGTGCCAGCAGGGAGGGTTGGTACAATGAGCAGTTCTTC. This encodes CASREGWYNEQFF.